The clone carrying this TCR beta chain was seen a handful of times. In the study's own analysis: Amplification from reference gene primers served as the basis for estimated nucleated cell counts. Measured with immunoSEQ multiplex PCR; TCRdb has only the in-frame clones, and not every one. The V and J calls and clone size are taken from that table; D and trimming were inferred from the DNA. The sample includes 46,000 or so clones, 70% to 90% seen only once; the top ten take roughly 13%. This entry comes from a study of blood T cell repertoires in COVID-19. Study details: Samples representing acute and convalescent COVID-19 were sourced from the United States, Italy and Spain.

Germline V gene lookup returns CDR1 KGHSH and CDR2 LQKENI. This CDR3 spans 13 amino acids. V lost 6 bases, J lost 7 bases, and 16 bases lay in between. The specimen sequenced was peripheral blood. The chain combines TRBV18 with TRBJ2-7; tentatively, D is TRBD2 (6 bases). This TCR was recovered from a human donor in a cohort sampled during active COVID-19. In nucleotides, the CDR3 is TGTGCCAGCTCGGCGGGACGGACGCCGGAGCAGTACTTC. Its protein is CASSAGRTPEQYF.